This TCR beta chain was identified during a study of blood T cell repertoires in COVID-19 (dated by TCRdb to 2019 to 2021). Describing the broader study: Collaborator samples came from the United States, Italy and Spain and covered acute and convalescent phases of COVID-19. The prospective study material was composed of cDNA or gDNA derived from T cells, B-cell-depleted T cells, or PBMCs. Deeply sampled blood TCRbeta repertoires from subjects exposed to, actively infected with, or recovered from COVID-19 were included in the dataset. A freely available public database, intended as a resource for researchers studying the immune response to SARS-CoV-2, is where the repertoires were released. The samples were drawn from the first 160 participants of the ongoing ImmuneRACE study and from 950 to 1,500 subjects provided by 6 global collaborators. Nearly every sample came with metadata listing a de-identified subject ID, COVID-19 status, age in years and sex. HLA class I and class II types, where available, came from metadata supplied by the sample provider rather than from assay-based typing. The paper as a whole reports these results and caveats: Clinical and demographic metadata were provided uncurated, with the amount varying by source and participant.

The CDR3 numbers 13 residues from cysteine through phenylalanine. Only the CDR3 portion is preserved as DNA: 39 bases, with reading frame beginning at the first base. CDR1 and CDR2 are read off the germline V gene (reference sequence) as LNHNV and YYDKDF. The junction shows trimming of 6 bases on V and 3 bases on J, plus 12 bases between the germline ends. With regard to this clone: Which antigen it targets is not known. Base qualities are not provided; no much larger clone lies one nucleotide away.

Participants in the prospective study were enrolled through a virtual design, were aged roughly 18 to 95 years, and lived in approximately 25 United States geographic areas. To assign participants to cohorts, the prospective study relied on clinical history that participants themselves reported in a screening survey and a study questionnaire. ImmuneRACE Cohort 3 recovered participants were defined by two consecutive negative NP/OP PCR tests, healthcare professional clearance, or symptom resolution. Each participant in the prospective study had whole blood, serum and a nasopharyngeal or oropharyngeal swab collected by mobile phlebotomists. Over an approximately 2-month period, participants in the prospective study had the option of providing additional blood draws and questionnaires. Prospective study blood samples were shipped either frozen or at room temperature before DNA extraction. TCRbeta CDR3 regions were amplified from genomic DNA using the immunoSEQ Assay, a bias-controlled multiplex PCR. In the original analysis: The number of nucleated cells in each sample was estimated by amplification of reference gene primers within the assay. To quantify the absolute abundance of each unique TCRbeta CDR3 rearrangement, sequence reads were collapsed and filtered. For each sample, productive Simpson clonality was calculated as the square root of Simpson's diversity index over productive rearrangements. The clones in this table, taken by TCRdb from immuneACCESS, are in-frame only. Not every clone is retained; where verified, under half of the shortfall comes from an unresolved V gene, and the cause of the rest is unknown. The V and J calls and the clone size are those of that table, but D and trimming were determined from the DNA. The sample records 150,000 to 200,000 clones, about 84% of which are singletons. Together, the top ten hold 7% to 10% of the sample.

The sample comprised PBMCs or T cells enriched from blood (not recorded which). The chain links TRBV15 with TRBJ2-7; the D gene is perhaps TRBD1, from 6 matching bases. This sequence was found in a woman aged 30 to 39 who had recovered from COVID-19. The DNA reads TGTGCCACCAGAGGGGGACCCCACTACGAGCAGTACTTC. The resulting protein is CATRGGPHYEQYF.